The 8 T cell receptor beta chains below were found in one sample sequenced in a study of blood T cell repertoires in COVID-19. The table came from immunoSEQ multiplex PCR; TCRdb's copy has only in-frame clones and leaves some out. The sample consists of roughly 250,000 clones, just under 85% of them appearing once. The source material was peripheral blood. The source of these receptors is a man aged 50-60 years with acute or convalescent COVID-19.

This clone was counted only a few times. This chain connects TRBV5-1 to TRBJ2-1, with D perhaps matching TRBD2 (5 bases). The CDR3 is 17 residues long. CDR1 is SGHRS and CDR2 is YFSETQ in the germline V gene. Deletions cut 4 bases from V and 1 base from J, with 18 bases between. The CDR3 region is CASSGMTGSTSYNEQFF. CDR3 bases: TGCGCCAGCAGCGGTATGACGGGGTCCACTTCCTACAATGAGCAGTTCTTC.

The chain has TRBV5-6 and TRBJ1-3; 7 nucleotides match TRBD1. This CDR3 region has 16 residues. The germline gives CDR1 SGHDT, CDR2 YYEEEE. Germline trimming cut 2 bases from V and 4 bases from J; bases unmatched to any gene: 9. CDR3 sequence (DNA): TGTGCCAGCAGCTTACTTCAGGGGGAGGTCGGAAACACCATATATTTT. It encodes CASSLLQGEVGNTIYF.

The chain is built from TRBV12-5 and TRBJ2-3; 7 bases map to TRBD1. The CDR3 spans 17 residues. Trimming removed 0 bases from V and 2 bases from J; junction bases left unmatched: 8. Germline CDR1 LGHNT, CDR2 FRNRAP. CDR3 in amino acids: CASGLVTGQPNTDTQYF. The CDR3 nucleotides read TGTGCTAGTGGTTTGGTAACGGGACAGCCAAACACAGATACGCAGTATTTT.

This sequence joins TRBV10-1 and TRBJ1-1, with TRBD1 identical over 7 bases. The CDR3 extends over 16 amino acids. Trimming removed 3 bases from V and 3 bases from J; junction bases left unmatched: 10. Germline V CDR1 and CDR2: WNHNN, SYGVQD (reference sequence). CDR3 sequence (DNA): TGCGCCAGCAGTGACGGGACAGCTATGACACACACTGAAGCTTTCTTT. Translation gives CASSDGTAMTHTEAFF.

V is TRBV28 and J is TRBJ1-5; D not resolved. Germline V lookup: CDR1 MDHEN, CDR2 SYDVKM. Trimming took off 1 base at V and 13 bases at J, with 8 bases between the two ends. The CDR3 extends over 11 amino acids. Here the CDR3 reads CASSLSRVQHF. CDR3 coding DNA: TGTGCCAGCAGTTTATCTCGAGTTCAGCATTTT.

Here the CDR3 DNA reads TGTGCCAGCAGCGCGGGACAGACCTTGAACACTGAAGCTTTCTTT. This sequence encodes CASSAGQTLNTEAFF. The chain recombines TRBV5-6 with TRBJ1-1; 7 bases line up with TRBD1. The CDR3 covers 15 residues. The germline gives CDR1 SGHDT, CDR2 YYEEEE. V was clipped by 4 bases and J by 0 bases; unmatched bases: 6.

The rearrangement links TRBV2 to TRBJ2-7, with 9 bases matching TRBD2. V shed 7 bases and J 4 bases; nucleotides not matched to a gene: 8. Germline CDR1 and CDR2: SNHLY and FYNNEI. The CDR3 runs to 14 residues. The CDR3 coding sequence is TGTGCCAGCAATTTAGCGGGAGCGGTATACGAGCAGTACTTC. Amino acids: CASNLAGAVYEQYF.

The chain uses TRBV18 and TRBJ2-5; a weak D match, TRBD1 (5 bases). Germline-derived CDR1 and CDR2 are KGHSH and LQKENI. CDR3 length: 15 residues. The V end lost 3 bases, the J end lost 1 base, and 12 bases lay between the germline ends. The CDR3 here is CASSPLDSFQETQYF. In DNA, the CDR3 is TGTGCCAGCTCACCCCTCGACAGCTTCCAAGAGACCCAGTACTTC.